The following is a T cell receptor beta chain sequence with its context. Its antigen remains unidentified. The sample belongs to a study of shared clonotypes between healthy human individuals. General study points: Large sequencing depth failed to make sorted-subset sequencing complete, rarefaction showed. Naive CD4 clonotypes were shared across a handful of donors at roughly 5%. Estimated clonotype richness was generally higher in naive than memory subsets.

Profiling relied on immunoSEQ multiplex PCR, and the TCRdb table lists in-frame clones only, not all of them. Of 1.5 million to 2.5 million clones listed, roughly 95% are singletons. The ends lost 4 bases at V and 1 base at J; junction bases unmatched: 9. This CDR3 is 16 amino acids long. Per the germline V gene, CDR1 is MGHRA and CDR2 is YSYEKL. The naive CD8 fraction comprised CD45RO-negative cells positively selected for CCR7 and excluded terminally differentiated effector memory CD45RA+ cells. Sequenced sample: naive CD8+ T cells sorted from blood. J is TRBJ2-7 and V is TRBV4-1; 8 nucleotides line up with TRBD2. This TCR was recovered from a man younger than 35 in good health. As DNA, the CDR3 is TGCGCCAGCAGCCCTTTAGGCACTAGCGGTTCCTACGAGCAGTACTTC. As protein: CASSPLGTSGSYEQYF.